One and the same sample provided the 10 T cell receptor beta chains below, sequenced in a study of T cell responses to AZD1222 COVID-19 vaccine. The data were produced by immunoSEQ multiplex PCR, yet TCRdb's version contains in-frame clones alone and is incomplete. The profile shows about 84,000 clones, 85% to 90% of them singletons. Sample: peripheral blood, taken on day 0 of AZD1222 vaccination. Receptors originate from an adult in good health.

This clone was counted once. The V gene is TRBV7-3, the J gene TRBJ2-3, with D hard to call. Germline V gives CDR1 SGHTA, CDR2 FQGTGA. This CDR3 is 15 amino acids long. V shed 0 bases and J shed 3 bases, with 10 bases lying between them. The CDR3 loop reads CASSLTRVGTDTQYF. The CDR3 DNA reads TGTGCCAGCAGCTTAACTAGGGTCGGGACAGATACGCAGTATTTT.

The chain is built from TRBV9 and TRBJ2-7; D is ambiguous. This CDR3 has 14 amino acids. Per germline, CDR1 SGDLS and CDR2 YYNGEE. V lost 3 bases to trimming and J lost 5 bases, with 15 bases between them. Written as DNA, the CDR3 is TGTGCCAGCAGCGCGAACTCACGGGTACACGAGCAGTACTTC. Translated: CASSANSRVHEQYF.

The chain combines TRBV27 with TRBJ2-5, with D uncertain. Germline CDR1 reads MNHEY; CDR2 reads SMNVEV (reference sequence). The CDR3 totals 10 residues. Trimming took off 7 bases at V and 4 bases at J, with 4 bases between the two ends. CDR3: CASNIETQYF. In DNA, the CDR3 is TGTGCCAGCAACATAGAGACCCAGTACTTC.

This clone was picked up one time. The rearrangement uses TRBV29-1 and TRBJ2-7, with no clear D. Per germline, CDR1 SQVTM and CDR2 ANQGSEA. This CDR3 has 11 amino acids. V was clipped by 3 bases and J by 5 bases, with 8 bases between them. CDR3 nucleotides: TGCAGCGTTGATCCCGGTAACGAGCAGTACTTC. Translation gives CSVDPGNEQYF.

This clone was seen once. The chain employs TRBV7-9 and TRBJ2-3, with 7 bases identical to TRBD2. Germline lookup yields CDR1 SEHNR and CDR2 FQNEAQ (reference sequence). Trimming took 2 bases from V and 5 from J; bases not matched to a gene: 1. The CDR3 totals 13 residues. DNA for the CDR3: TGTGCCAGCAGCTTATCGGGGGGAGATACGCAGTATTTT. Residues: CASSLSGGDTQYF.

The rearrangement joins TRBV18 to TRBJ2-4; 16 bases match TRBD2. Germline V CDR1 and CDR2: KGHSH, LQKENI. The CDR3 loop spans 18 amino acids. The junction had 8 bases not matched to a gene; V was cut back by 1 base and J by 8 bases. CDR3 coding DNA: TGTGCCAGCTCACCACGCGGGCCGGGACTAGCGGGAGGGGACATTCAGTACTTC. It translates to CASSPRGPGLAGGDIQYF.

The J gene is TRBJ2-4, the V gene TRBV9, with TRBD2 as a possible D gene (5 bases). The V end was cut by 0 bases, the J end by 6 bases, with 13 bases between. The germline V gene encodes CDR1 SGDLS and CDR2 YYNGEE. The length of the CDR3 is 15 residues. CDR3 in DNA: TGTGCCAGCAGCGTAGGCAGTAGCGCAAGAAACATTCAGTACTTC. Protein product: CASSVGSSARNIQYF.

The rearrangement joins TRBV9 to TRBJ2-2; TRBD2 agrees at 7 bases. There are 16 residues in the CDR3. The V segment lost 0 bases and the J segment 8 bases; nucleotides outside the gene matches: 10. Per germline, CDR1 SGDLS and CDR2 YYNGEE. The CDR3 DNA sequence: TGTGCCAGCAGCGTAGCTGTGGGAGGGCCGTGGGGGGAGCTGTTTTTT. Translating it yields CASSVAVGGPWGELFF.

The chain combines TRBV24-1 with TRBJ1-4; TRBD1 aligns across 9 bases. V lost 3 bases, J lost 3 bases, and 4 bases stayed unmatched. The CDR3 consists of 16 residues. The germline V gene has CDR1 KGHDR and CDR2 SFDVKD. In nucleotides, the CDR3 is TGTGCCACCAGTGATCCACAGGGGGCGGCTAATGAAAAACTGTTTTTT. Encoded protein: CATSDPQGAANEKLFF.

The V gene is TRBV15, the J gene TRBJ2-6; TRBD1 matches at 9 bases. The V gene's germline CDR1 is LNHNV and CDR2 YYDKDF (reference sequence). V dropped 0 bases and J dropped 0; count of bases not matched to a gene: 9. This CDR3 spans 20 amino acids. CDR3 coding DNA: TGTGCCACCAGCAGAGATCGTGGGGGACAGGGTCCCTCTGGGGCCAACGTCCTGACTTTC. Its translation is CATSRDRGGQGPSGANVLTF. The complete variable domain, with remaining parts taken from reference TRBV15 and TRBJ2-6, reads DAMVIQNPRYQVTQFGKPVTLSCSQTLNHNVMYWYQQKSSQAPKLLFHYYDKDFNNEADTPDNFQSRRPNTSFCFLDIRSPGLGDTAMYLCATSRDRGGQGPSGANVLTFGAGSRLTVL.